These T cell receptor beta chains were read from a single sample in a study of shared clonotypes between healthy human individuals. The repertoire was sequenced with immunoSEQ multiplex PCR; TCRdb's copy has only in-frame clones and lacks some. The sample holds 2 million to 2.5 million clones, approximately 94% seen once. The sequencing sample was made of naive CD4+ T cells sorted from blood. These receptors all come from a young man in good health. The CDR3 runs from the conserved cysteine through the conserved F or W. Fields, in order: V gene, clone size, J gene, D gene, CDR3 protein, CDR3 DNA. The D gene is left open where the match is weak. The size entry is marked missing in some rows and otherwise reads once, few, many or a size class.

V gene: TRBV9; clone size: NA; J gene: TRBJ2-3; D gene: TRBD1; CDR3 protein: CASSEALNRGPASTDTQYF; CDR3 DNA: TGTGCCAGCAGCGAGGCACTTAACAGGGGCCCCGCTAGCACAGATACGCAGTATTTT
V gene: TRBV15; clone size: NA; J gene: TRBJ2-3; D gene: TRBD1; CDR3 protein: CATSRRTGRVDTQYF; CDR3 DNA: TGTGCCACCAGCAGAAGGACAGGCAGGGTAGATACGCAGTATTTT
V gene: TRBV7-9; clone size: NA; J gene: TRBJ1-5; D gene: TRBD1; CDR3 protein: CASSLDRDDQPQHF; CDR3 DNA: TGTGCCAGCAGCTTGGACAGGGATGATCAGCCCCAGCATTTT
V gene: TRBV30; clone size: NA; J gene: TRBJ1-5; D gene: TRBD1; CDR3 protein: CAWTGGISQPQHF; CDR3 DNA: TGTGCCTGGACAGGGGGTATCAGTCAGCCCCAGCATTTT
V gene: TRBV6-4; clone size: NA; J gene: TRBJ2-4; D gene: NA; CDR3 protein: CASSEVMGNIQYF; CDR3 DNA: TGTGCCAGCAGTGAGGTGATGGGAAACATTCAGTACTTC
V gene: TRBV30; clone size: NA; J gene: TRBJ1-1; D gene: NA; CDR3 protein: CAWRNRGMNTEAFF; CDR3 DNA: TGTGCCTGGCGGAATAGAGGGATGAACACTGAAGCTTTCTTT
V gene: TRBV29-1; clone size: NA; J gene: TRBJ1-4; D gene: TRBD1; CDR3 protein: CSVQGGGEKLFF; CDR3 DNA: TGCAGCGTTCAGGGGGGCGGTGAAAAACTGTTTTTT
V gene: TRBV5-6; clone size: NA; J gene: TRBJ2-1; D gene: NA; CDR3 protein: CAIVTARLVEQFF; CDR3 DNA: TGTGCCATTGTGACAGCCCGCCTAGTTGAGCAGTTCTTC
V gene: TRBV6-1; clone size: NA; J gene: TRBJ1-5; D gene: NA; CDR3 protein: CASSETAGNQPQHF; CDR3 DNA: TGTGCCAGCAGTGAAACAGCGGGCAATCAGCCCCAGCATTTT
V gene: TRBV6-6; clone size: NA; J gene: TRBJ1-1; D gene: NA; CDR3 protein: CASSYSFGGLTEAFF; CDR3 DNA: TGTGCCAGCAGTTACTCATTCGGGGGCTTGACTGAAGCTTTCTTT
V gene: TRBV6-1; clone size: NA; J gene: TRBJ2-1; D gene: NA; CDR3 protein: CASSRGNEQFF; CDR3 DNA: TGTGCCAGCAGTCGTGGAAATGAGCAGTTCTTC
V gene: TRBV30; clone size: NA; J gene: TRBJ2-5; D gene: NA; CDR3 protein: CAWSVIEGETQYF; CDR3 DNA: TGTGCCTGGAGTGTAATAGAGGGAGAGACCCAGTACTTC
V gene: TRBV4-1; clone size: few; J gene: TRBJ2-5; D gene: TRBD1; CDR3 protein: CASSQLAGQGQETQYF; CDR3 DNA: TGCGCCAGCAGCCAACTCGCGGGACAGGGCCAAGAGACCCAGTACTTC
V gene: TRBV25-1; clone size: NA; J gene: TRBJ2-3; D gene: NA; CDR3 protein: CASSDTIGPPSTDTQYF; CDR3 DNA: TGTGCCAGCAGTGATACGATAGGCCCACCTTCCACAGATACGCAGTATTTT
V gene: TRBV2; clone size: NA; J gene: TRBJ1-1; D gene: NA; CDR3 protein: CASSFRDIRGAFF; CDR3 DNA: TGTGCCAGCAGTTTCAGGGACATTCGGGGAGCTTTCTTT
V gene: TRBV27; clone size: NA; J gene: TRBJ2-2; D gene: TRBD1; CDR3 protein: CASSLDRSNTGELFF; CDR3 DNA: TGTGCCAGCAGTTTGGACAGGTCGAACACCGGGGAGCTGTTTTTT
V gene: TRBV4-3; clone size: NA; J gene: TRBJ2-1; D gene: NA; CDR3 protein: CASSHPTSSTEQFF; CDR3 DNA: TGCGCCAGCAGCCACCCGACTAGTTCCACTGAGCAGTTCTTC
V gene: TRBV7-6; clone size: NA; J gene: TRBJ2-7; D gene: NA; CDR3 protein: CASSLGSGVHYEQYF; CDR3 DNA: TGTGCCAGCAGCTTAGGGTCAGGGGTCCACTACGAGCAGTACTTC
V gene: TRBV4-1; clone size: NA; J gene: TRBJ2-5; D gene: NA; CDR3 protein: CASSQGPGRRETQYF; CDR3 DNA: TGCGCCAGCAGCCAGGGGCCGGGACGTCGAGAGACCCAGTACTTC
V gene: TRBV29-1; clone size: NA; J gene: TRBJ2-3; D gene: NA; CDR3 protein: CSVELGGPDTQYF; CDR3 DNA: TGCAGCGTTGAATTGGGGGGGCCAGATACGCAGTATTTT
V gene: TRBV21-1; clone size: NA; J gene: TRBJ1-2; D gene: NA; CDR3 protein: CASTRTGGTILDGYTF; CDR3 DNA: TGTGCCAGCACTCGGACAGGGGGGACGATTCTCGATGGCTACACCTTC
V gene: TRBV2; clone size: NA; J gene: TRBJ2-1; D gene: NA; CDR3 protein: CASSDLRGGQFF; CDR3 DNA: TGTGCCAGCAGTGATCTCAGGGGTGGGCAGTTCTTC
V gene: TRBV6-1; clone size: NA; J gene: TRBJ2-1; D gene: TRBD2; CDR3 protein: CASSLTSGWQQFF; CDR3 DNA: TGTGCCAGCAGTCTGACTAGCGGGTGGCAGCAGTTCTTC
V gene: TRBV7-2; clone size: NA; J gene: TRBJ2-6; D gene: NA; CDR3 protein: CASSLLRFSGANVLTF; CDR3 DNA: TGTGCCAGCAGCTTACTCCGATTCTCTGGGGCCAACGTCCTGACTTTC
V gene: TRBV18; clone size: NA; J gene: TRBJ1-2; D gene: TRBD1; CDR3 protein: CASSDTGEQGYGYTF; CDR3 DNA: TGTGCCAGCTCAGACACAGGGGAGCAAGGCTATGGCTACACCTTC
V gene: TRBV2; clone size: NA; J gene: TRBJ2-5; D gene: TRBD2; CDR3 protein: CASSEGASGSLKTQYF; CDR3 DNA: TGTGCCAGCAGTGAAGGGGCTAGCGGGAGTTTGAAGACCCAGTACTTC
V gene: TRBV5-1; clone size: NA; J gene: TRBJ2-7; D gene: TRBD2; CDR3 protein: CASSWVPLALSSYEQYF; CDR3 DNA: TGCGCCAGCAGCTGGGTCCCACTAGCGCTGAGCTCCTACGAGCAGTACTTC
V gene: TRBV13; clone size: NA; J gene: TRBJ2-5; D gene: TRBD1; CDR3 protein: CASSLGRGRPETQYF; CDR3 DNA: TGTGCCAGCAGCTTGGGAAGGGGGCGTCCGGAGACCCAGTACTTC
V gene: TRBV30; clone size: NA; J gene: TRBJ1-2; D gene: NA; CDR3 protein: CAWSVSSYGYTF; CDR3 DNA: TGTGCCTGGAGTGTTTCAAGCTATGGCTACACCTTC
V gene: TRBV6-5; clone size: NA; J gene: TRBJ1-1; D gene: TRBD1; CDR3 protein: CASRKSGQGDTEAFF; CDR3 DNA: TGTGCCAGCAGGAAGTCTGGACAGGGGGACACTGAAGCTTTCTTT
V gene: TRBV18; clone size: NA; J gene: TRBJ1-1; D gene: NA; CDR3 protein: CASSPPAVMNTEAFF; CDR3 DNA: TGTGCCAGCTCACCACCCGCGGTAATGAACACTGAAGCTTTCTTT
V gene: TRBV11-2; clone size: NA; J gene: TRBJ1-4; D gene: TRBD1; CDR3 protein: CASSPGGGTVAEKLFF; CDR3 DNA: TGTGCCAGCAGCCCAGGAGGTGGGACAGTAGCTGAAAAACTGTTTTTT